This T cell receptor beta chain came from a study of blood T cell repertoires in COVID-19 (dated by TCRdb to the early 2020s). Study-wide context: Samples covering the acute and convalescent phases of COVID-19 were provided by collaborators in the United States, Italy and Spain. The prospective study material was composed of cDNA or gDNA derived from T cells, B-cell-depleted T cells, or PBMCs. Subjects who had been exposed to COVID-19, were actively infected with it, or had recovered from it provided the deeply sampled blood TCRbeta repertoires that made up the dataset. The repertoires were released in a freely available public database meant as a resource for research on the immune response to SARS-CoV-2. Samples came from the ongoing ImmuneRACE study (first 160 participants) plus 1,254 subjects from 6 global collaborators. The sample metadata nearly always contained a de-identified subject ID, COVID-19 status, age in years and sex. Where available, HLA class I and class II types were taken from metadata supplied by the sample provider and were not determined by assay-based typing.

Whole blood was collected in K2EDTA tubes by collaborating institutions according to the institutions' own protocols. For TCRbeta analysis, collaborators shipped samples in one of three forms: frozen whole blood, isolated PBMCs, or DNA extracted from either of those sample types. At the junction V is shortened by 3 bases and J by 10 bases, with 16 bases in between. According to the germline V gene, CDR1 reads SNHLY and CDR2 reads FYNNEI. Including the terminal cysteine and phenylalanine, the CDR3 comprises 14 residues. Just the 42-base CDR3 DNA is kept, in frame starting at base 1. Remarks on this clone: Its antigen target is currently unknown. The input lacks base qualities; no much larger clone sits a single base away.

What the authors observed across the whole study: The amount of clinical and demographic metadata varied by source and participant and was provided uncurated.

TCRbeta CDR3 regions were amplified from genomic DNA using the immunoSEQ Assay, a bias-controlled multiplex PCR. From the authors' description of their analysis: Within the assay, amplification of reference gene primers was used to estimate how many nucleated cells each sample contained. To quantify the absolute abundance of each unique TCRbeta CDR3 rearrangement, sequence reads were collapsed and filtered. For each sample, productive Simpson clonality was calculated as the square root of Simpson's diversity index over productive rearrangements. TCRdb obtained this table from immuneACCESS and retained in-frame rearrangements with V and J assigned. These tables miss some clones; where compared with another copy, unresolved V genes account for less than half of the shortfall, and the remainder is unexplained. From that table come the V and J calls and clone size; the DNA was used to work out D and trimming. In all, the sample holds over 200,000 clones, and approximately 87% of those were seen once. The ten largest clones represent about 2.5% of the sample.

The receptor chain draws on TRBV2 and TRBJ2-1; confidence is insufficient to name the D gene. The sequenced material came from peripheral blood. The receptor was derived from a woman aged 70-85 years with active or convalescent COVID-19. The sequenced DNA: TGTGCCAGCAGTGAGGAGTATCTGGGTCCCGAGCAGTTCTTC. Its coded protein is CASSEEYLGPEQFF.